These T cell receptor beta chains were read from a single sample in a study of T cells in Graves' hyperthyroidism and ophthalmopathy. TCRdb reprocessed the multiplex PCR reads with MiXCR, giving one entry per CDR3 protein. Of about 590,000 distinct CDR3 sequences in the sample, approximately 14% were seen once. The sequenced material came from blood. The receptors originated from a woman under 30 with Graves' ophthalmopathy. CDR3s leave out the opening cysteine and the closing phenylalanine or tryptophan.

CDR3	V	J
ASSQAELALQETQY	TRBV3-1	TRBJ2-5
ASSLELAGVPNTGELF	TRBV5-5	TRBJ2-2
ASSLQGEDTEAF	TRBV7-2	TRBJ1-1
ASSGPTSGEEY	TRBV6-1	TRBJ2-7
ASSQIGAKIETQY	TRBV4-1	TRBJ2-5
ASSPHVPNTEAF	TRBV28	TRBJ1-1
SGMGLFGTDTQY	TRBV20-1	TRBJ2-3
ASSRPREIRVTGELF	TRBV3-1	TRBJ2-2
ASSQEKLAGWGASYNEQF	TRBV4-1	TRBJ2-1
ASSREDSRYGYT	TRBV5-5	TRBJ1-2
ATELAGGPYEQY	TRBV6-1	TRBJ2-7
ASSLARGVSYGYT	TRBV11-3	TRBJ1-2
ASSLLREDYGYT	TRBV28	TRBJ1-2
SAPFLQDRNTEAF	TRBV20-1	TRBJ1-1
ASNEQVDSGNTIY	TRBV28	TRBJ1-3
ASSKQRDSTMDYGYT	TRBV7-9	TRBJ1-2
ASSPHNQPQH	TRBV6-1	TRBJ1-5
ASSYSGPNYNEQF	TRBV6-2/TRBV6-3	TRBJ2-1
ATWPLGGEQY	TRBV27	TRBJ2-7
ATSDLRVTGTGGTGELF	TRBV24-1	TRBJ2-2
ASSLAGGRGTDTQY	TRBV7-9	TRBJ2-3
SARLGIFNQPQH	TRBV20-1	TRBJ1-5
ASSLFVHSPLH	TRBV27	TRBJ1-6
ASGQVGDTEAF	TRBV11-3	TRBJ1-1
ASSLADYQPQH	TRBV12-3/TRBV12-4	TRBJ1-5
ASSEGLTGYGYT	TRBV2	TRBJ1-2
AWSVGQDTQY	TRBV30	TRBJ2-3
ASSSAVFYGYT	TRBV28	TRBJ1-2
AWSPATDTQY	TRBV30	TRBJ2-3
ASSSMTSGSRDEQY	TRBV5-5	TRBJ2-7
ASSPSHGTSGTETQY	TRBV5-5	TRBJ2-5
ASWTSGMNTGELF	TRBV6-1	TRBJ2-2
ASSLDRRGRRAEETQY	TRBV7-8	TRBJ2-5
ASSFTGALQETQY	TRBV6-1	TRBJ2-5
ASSFWASGTRGADTQY	TRBV5-1	TRBJ2-3
ASSLSSQPRYGYT	TRBV12-3/TRBV12-4	TRBJ1-2
ASSASTGLRAEAF	TRBV9	TRBJ1-1
ASNHLTGGETEAF	TRBV6-1	TRBJ1-1
ASSSVVLAPYNEQF	TRBV7-2	TRBJ2-1
AISAGGLAGELF	TRBV10-3	TRBJ2-2
ASSPGQGGHREQF	TRBV6-1	TRBJ2-1
ASSSDGGSNQPQH	TRBV6-5	TRBJ1-5